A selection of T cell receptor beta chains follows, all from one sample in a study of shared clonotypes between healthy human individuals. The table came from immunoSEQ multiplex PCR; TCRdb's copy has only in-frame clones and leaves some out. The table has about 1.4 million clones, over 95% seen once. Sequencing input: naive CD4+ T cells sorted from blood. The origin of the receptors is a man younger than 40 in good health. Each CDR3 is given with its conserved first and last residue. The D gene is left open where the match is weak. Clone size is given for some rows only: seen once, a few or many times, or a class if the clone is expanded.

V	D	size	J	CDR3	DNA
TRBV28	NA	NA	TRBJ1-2	CASSSVDGFYGYTF	TGTGCCAGCAGTTCGGTTGACGGCTTCTATGGCTACACCTTC
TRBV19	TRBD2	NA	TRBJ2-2	CASSIVGVAGDPTGELFF	TGTGCCAGTAGTATAGTCGGGGTCGCGGGGGATCCCACCGGGGAGCTGTTTTTT
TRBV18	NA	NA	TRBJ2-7	CASSLRQGGEQYF	TGTGCCAGCTCCTTGAGACAGGGAGGAGAGCAGTACTTC
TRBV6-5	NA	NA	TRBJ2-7	CASSRSSYEQYF	TGTGCCAGCAGCCGCAGCTCCTACGAGCAGTACTTC
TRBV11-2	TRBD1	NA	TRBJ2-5	CASSLWTGVEETQYF	TGTGCCAGCAGCTTATGGACAGGGGTCGAGGAGACCCAGTACTTC
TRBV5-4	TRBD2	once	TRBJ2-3	CASSQVPGLGSSDTQYF	TGTGCCAGCAGCCAAGTTCCGGGACTAGGGTCCTCAGATACGCAGTATTTT
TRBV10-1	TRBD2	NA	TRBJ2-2	CASSEAGANTGELFF	TGCGCCAGCAGTGAGGCGGGAGCGAACACCGGGGAGCTGTTTTTT
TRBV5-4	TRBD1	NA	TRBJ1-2	CASSWGGQGNDYGYTF	TGTGCCAGCAGCTGGGGAGGACAGGGGAACGACTATGGCTACACCTTC
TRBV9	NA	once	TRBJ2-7	CASSVGLGVRDEQYF	TGTGCCAGCAGCGTGGGGTTAGGGGTAAGGGACGAGCAGTACTTC
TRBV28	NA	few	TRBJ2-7	CASTGTTYEQYF	TGTGCCAGCACCGGGACAACCTACGAGCAGTACTTC
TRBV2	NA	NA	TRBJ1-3	CASSEDAGSGNTIYF	TGTGCCAGCAGTGAGGACGCAGGTTCTGGAAACACCATATATTTT
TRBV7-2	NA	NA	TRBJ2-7	CASSSPGRHEQYF	TGTGCCAGCAGCTCGCCGGGGCGCCACGAGCAGTACTTC
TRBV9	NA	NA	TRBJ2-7	CASSVGTGTYEQYF	TGTGCCAGCAGCGTAGGCACGGGTACCTACGAGCAGTACTTC
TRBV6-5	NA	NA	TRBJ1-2	CASSLRGYTF	TGTGCCAGCAGCCTACGCGGCTACACCTTC
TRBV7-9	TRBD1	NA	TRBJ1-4	CASSYRGSNEKLFF	TGTGCCAGCAGTTACAGGGGGTCTAATGAAAAACTGTTTTTT